The entry that follows covers one TCR beta chain sequence. Its matching antigen is unknown. This sample stems from a study of monozygotic twins with inflammatory bowel disease. Whole-study results and caveats: By inverse Simpson index, TCRbeta diversity was lower in IBD patients than in healthy co-twins. The results supported no single strong signal or clonotype associated with IBD.

After re-calling the 5' RACE reads, TCRdb lists one entry per CDR3 protein, DNA absent. The sample totals approximately 140,000 distinct CDR3 sequences. This CDR3 comprises 13 residues. Per the germline V gene, CDR1 is SGHRS and CDR2 is YFSETQ. The chain couples TRBV5-1 to TRBJ1-1; TCRdb proposes TRBD1, but this gene call is untestable without DNA. Sequencing input: blood. The source is a human donor with ulcerative colitis or Crohn's disease, or a healthy co-twin of an affected twin (not recorded which). This chain's CDR3 is CASSSGTNTEAFF.